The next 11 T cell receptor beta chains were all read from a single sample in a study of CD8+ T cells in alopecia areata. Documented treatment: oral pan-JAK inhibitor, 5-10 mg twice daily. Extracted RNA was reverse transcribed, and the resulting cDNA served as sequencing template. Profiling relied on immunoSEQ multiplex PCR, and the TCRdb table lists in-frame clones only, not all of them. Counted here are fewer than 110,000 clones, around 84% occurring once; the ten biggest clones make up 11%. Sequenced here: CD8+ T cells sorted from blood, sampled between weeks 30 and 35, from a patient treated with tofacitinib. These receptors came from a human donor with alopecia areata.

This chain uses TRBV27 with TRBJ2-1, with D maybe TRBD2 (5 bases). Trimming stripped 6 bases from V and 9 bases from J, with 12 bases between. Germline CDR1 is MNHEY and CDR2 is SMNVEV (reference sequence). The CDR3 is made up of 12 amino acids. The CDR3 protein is CASSSTRLEQFF. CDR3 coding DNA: TGTGCCAGCAGCAGTACTAGGCTTGAGCAGTTCTTC.

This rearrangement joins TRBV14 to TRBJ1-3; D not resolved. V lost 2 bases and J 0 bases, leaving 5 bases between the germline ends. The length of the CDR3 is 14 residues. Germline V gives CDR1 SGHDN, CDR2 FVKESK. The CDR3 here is CASSQWDSGNTIYF. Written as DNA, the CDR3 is TGTGCCAGCAGCCAATGGGACTCTGGAAACACCATATATTTT.

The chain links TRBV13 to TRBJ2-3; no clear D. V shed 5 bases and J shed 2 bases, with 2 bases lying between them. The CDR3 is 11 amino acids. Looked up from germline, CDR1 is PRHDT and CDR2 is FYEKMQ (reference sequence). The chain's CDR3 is CASSVTDTQYF. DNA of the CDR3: TGTGCCAGCAGCGTCACAGATACGCAGTATTTT.

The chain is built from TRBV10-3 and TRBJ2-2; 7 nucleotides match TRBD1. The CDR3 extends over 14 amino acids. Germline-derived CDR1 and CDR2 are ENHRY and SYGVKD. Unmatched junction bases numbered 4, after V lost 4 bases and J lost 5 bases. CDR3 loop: CAISGAQGTGELFF. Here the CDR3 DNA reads TGTGCCATCAGTGGCGCACAGGGGACCGGGGAGCTGTTTTTT.

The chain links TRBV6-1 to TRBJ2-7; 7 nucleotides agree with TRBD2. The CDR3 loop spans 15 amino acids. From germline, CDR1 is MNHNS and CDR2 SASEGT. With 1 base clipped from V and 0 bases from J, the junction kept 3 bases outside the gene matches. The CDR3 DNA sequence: TGTGCCAGCAGTGAAGACAGCGGGGCCTCCTACGAGCAGTACTTC. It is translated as CASSEDSGASYEQYF.

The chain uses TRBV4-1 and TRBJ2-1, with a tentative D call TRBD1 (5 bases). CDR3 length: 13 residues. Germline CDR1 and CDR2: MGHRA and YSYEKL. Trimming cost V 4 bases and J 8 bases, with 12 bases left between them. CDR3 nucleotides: TGCGCCAGCAGCCCCGCAGGGATCGATGAGCAGTTCTTC. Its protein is CASSPAGIDEQFF.

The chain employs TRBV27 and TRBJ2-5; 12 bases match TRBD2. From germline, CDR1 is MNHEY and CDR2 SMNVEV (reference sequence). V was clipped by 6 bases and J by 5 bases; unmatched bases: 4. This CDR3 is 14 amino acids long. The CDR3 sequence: CASSLAGGPETQYF. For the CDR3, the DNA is TGTGCCAGCAGCCTAGCGGGAGGGCCTGAGACCCAGTACTTC.

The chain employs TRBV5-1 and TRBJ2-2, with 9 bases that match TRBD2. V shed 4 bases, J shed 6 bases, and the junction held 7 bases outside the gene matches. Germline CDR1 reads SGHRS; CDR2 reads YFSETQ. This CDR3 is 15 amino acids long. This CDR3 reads CASSPPASGAGELFF. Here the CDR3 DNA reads TGCGCCAGCAGCCCTCCGGCTAGCGGGGCCGGGGAGCTGTTTTTT.

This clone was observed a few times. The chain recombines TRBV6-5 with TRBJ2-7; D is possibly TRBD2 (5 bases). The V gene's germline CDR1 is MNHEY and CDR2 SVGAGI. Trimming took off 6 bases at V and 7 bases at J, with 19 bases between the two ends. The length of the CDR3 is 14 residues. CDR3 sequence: CASSLRDRVEEQYF. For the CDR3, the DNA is TGTGCCAGCAGCTTACGGGATCGGGTCGAGGAGCAGTACTTC.

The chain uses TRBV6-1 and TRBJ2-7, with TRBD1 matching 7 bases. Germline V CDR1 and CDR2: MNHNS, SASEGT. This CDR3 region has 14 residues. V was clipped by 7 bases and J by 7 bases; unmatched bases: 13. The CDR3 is CASNPGTEVGEQYF. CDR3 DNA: TGTGCCAGCAACCCCGGGACAGAGGTGGGGGAGCAGTACTTC.

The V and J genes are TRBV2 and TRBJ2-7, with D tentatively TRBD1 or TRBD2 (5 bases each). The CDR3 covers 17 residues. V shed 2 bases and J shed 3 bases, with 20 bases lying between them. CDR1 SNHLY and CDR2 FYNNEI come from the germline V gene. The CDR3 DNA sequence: TGTGCCAGCAGTGAACCAGGCGCCGGGGCCCCCCTCTACGAGCAGTACTTC. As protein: CASSEPGAGAPLYEQYF.